This section outlines one TCR beta chain sequence together with its context. No cognate antigen has been identified for it. The sample holds no much larger clone one base away, and base qualities are not on file. Participants in the prospective study were enrolled through a virtual design, were aged roughly 18 to 90 years, and lived in roughly 25 United States geographic areas. In the prospective study, participants were assigned to cohorts based on the clinical history participants reported in a screening survey and a study questionnaire. Mobile phlebotomists in the prospective study collected whole blood, serum and a nasopharyngeal or oropharyngeal swab from every participant. Over a roughly two-month period, participants in the prospective study had the option of providing additional blood draws and questionnaires. Before DNA extraction, prospective study blood samples were shipped either frozen or at room temperature.

V is shortened by 5 bases, J by 7 bases, and the region joining them spans 9 bases. Based on the germline V gene (reference sequence), the CDR1 and CDR2 sequences are SEHNR and FQNEAQ. The CDR3 covers 11 residues, taking in both the cysteine and the phenylalanine. Here the CDR3 DNA is all that survives: 33 bases in frame from base 1. TCRbeta CDR3 regions were amplified from genomic DNA by means of the immunoSEQ Assay, a bias-controlled multiplex PCR. The study's processing was this. The number of nucleated cells in each sample was estimated by amplification of reference gene primers within the assay. To quantify the absolute abundance of each unique TCRbeta CDR3 rearrangement, sequence reads were collapsed and filtered. For each sample, productive Simpson clonality was calculated by taking the square root of Simpson's diversity index across productive rearrangements. Not all clones reach the TCRdb copy of this immuneACCESS table, which keeps in-frame sequences only. Checked studies attribute under half of the gap to unresolved V genes and leave the rest unexplained. The V and J calls and clone size are taken from that table; D and trimming were inferred from the DNA. Recorded for this sample are about 200,000 clones; roughly nine tenths of them occurred a single time. The ten largest clones take up around 3.7% of the sample.

The data were taken from a study of blood T cell repertoires in COVID-19 (dated by TCRdb to 2020 to 2021). Background for the entire study: Samples covering the acute and convalescent phases of COVID-19 were provided by collaborators in the United States, Italy and Spain. The material from the prospective study consisted of cDNA or gDNA derived from T cells, B-cell-depleted T cells, or PBMCs. Deeply sampled blood TCRbeta repertoires from subjects exposed to, actively infected with, or recovered from COVID-19 were included in the dataset. The repertoires were made available in a free public database intended to serve as a resource for research on the immune response to SARS-CoV-2. The samples were drawn from two sources: the first 160 participants of the ongoing ImmuneRACE study, and about 1,300 subjects contributed by 6 global collaborators. A de-identified subject ID, COVID-19 status, age in years and sex were almost always included in the sample metadata. Where available, HLA class I and class II types were taken from metadata supplied by the sample provider and were not determined by assay-based typing.

Study-wide conclusions, independent of this receptor: The amount of clinical and demographic metadata varied by source and participant and was provided uncurated.

The receptor chain draws on TRBV7-9 and TRBJ2-7, with no reliable assignment of the D segment. The sequenced sample consisted of PBMCs or T cells enriched from blood (not recorded which). The sequence came from a woman aged 25 to 45 with acute COVID-19. The CDR3 protein is CASSPSREQYF. The DNA sequence reads TGTGCCAGCAGCCCCTCGAGGGAGCAGTACTTC.